The present T cell receptor (beta chain) was sequenced within a study of cytotoxic CD8 clonotypes in ibrutinib-treated CLL. This CDR3 region has 12 residues. Germline values: CDR1 MNHEY, CDR2 SVGAGI. Trimming left V 6 bases short and J 3 bases short, with 8 bases between. Assay used: immunoSEQ multiplex PCR; TCRdb lists only in-frame clones, some missing. This sample has tens of thousands of clones; approximately 54% occur once, and the top ten carry roughly 15%. The material was PBMCs, obtained after 12 months of ibrutinib treatment. The TCR was taken from a human donor with chronic lymphocytic leukemia. The chain links TRBV6-5 to TRBJ2-5; no reliable D call. CDR3 residues: CASSHRKETQYF. The CDR3 DNA follows: TGTGCCAGCAGCCACCGTAAAGAGACCCAGTACTTC.